The clone carrying this TCR beta chain was counted a single time. Its cognate antigen is unknown. The CDR3 length is 16 residues. V dropped 8 bases and J dropped 3 bases, with 21 bases sitting between them. CDR1 is SNHLY, CDR2 FYNNEI, per germline. TCRdb reprocessed the reads via MiXCR and lists one record per CDR3 protein. The profile shows under 850,000 distinct CDR3 sequences, roughly 30% of them singletons. The data belong to a study of T cell repertoires in cytomegalovirus infection. Study background: Used in the study were CMV epitopes, some recently identified and HLA-C-restricted, others well-studied and HLA-B-restricted. Public TCR beta signature analysis indicated the presence of both CMV infection and matching HLA type. Overall study findings and caveats: Based on cumulative public TCR beta family frequency, carriers of CMV plus the relevant HLA were identified.

This receptor was identified in a human donor in good health (CMV status not recorded). Some clones in this sample may be carry-over from other donors' samples. The rearrangement links TRBV2 to TRBJ2-3; D is undetermined. Sequenced material: cultured PBMCs, taken from culture after CMV antigen stimulation. The CDR3, as DNA: TGTGCCAGCCGAATAAGTCTAGTCTTACGTACAGATACGCAGTATTTT. Encoded protein: CASRISLVLRTDTQYF.